The 16 T cell receptor beta chains below all came from one sample that was sequenced in a study of PD-1 blockade in classical Hodgkin lymphoma. Only in-frame clones appear in the TCRdb table, and some are missing; sequencing was by immunoSEQ multiplex PCR. The table includes 15,000 to 20,000 clones, about 85% detected once. Time point specified: newly diagnosed, previously untreated cHL patient sample. Material for sequencing was peripheral blood mononuclear cells (PBMCs). The source of these receptors is a human donor with classical Hodgkin lymphoma.

The J gene is TRBJ2-5, the V gene TRBV5-4, with 10 bases fitting TRBD1. The CDR3 loop spans 17 amino acids. CDR1 is SGHNT, CDR2 YYREEE, per germline (reference sequence). The V and J ends lost 0 bases and 0 bases, in that order; junction bases with no gene match: 5. This chain's CDR3 is CASSLAGTGEYQETQYF. As DNA, the CDR3 is TGTGCCAGCAGCTTGGCCGGGACAGGGGAGTACCAAGAGACCCAGTACTTC.

This chain connects TRBV30 to TRBJ2-3; D gene uncertain. Deletions cut 0 bases from V and 5 bases from J, with 3 bases between. The CDR3 spans 11 residues. Germline V lookup: CDR1 GTSNPN, CDR2 SVGIG (reference sequence). The CDR3 sequence: CAWSVQDTQYF. The DNA for the CDR3 is TGTGCCTGGAGTGTACAAGATACGCAGTATTTT.

The chain links TRBV19 to TRBJ2-3, with D uncertain. Trimming stripped 6 bases from V and 0 bases from J, with 19 bases between. The CDR3 contains 17 residues. The V gene's germline CDR1 is LNHDA and CDR2 SQIVND (reference sequence). Here the CDR3 DNA reads TGTGCCAGTAGCACTTCCCTAGTGGTTACTAGCACAGATACGCAGTATTTT. As protein: CASSTSLVVTSTDTQYF. Filled out from reference TRBV19 and TRBJ2-3, the complete variable domain reads DGGITQSPKYLFRKEGQNVTLSCEQNLNHDAMYWYRQDPGQGLRLIYYSQIVNDFQKGDIAEGYSVSREKKESFPLTVTSAQKNPTAFYLCASSTSLVVTSTDTQYFGPGTRLTVL.

The chain links TRBV28 to TRBJ1-5; D remains unclear. V shed 7 bases and J shed 1 base, with 14 bases lying between them. Germline V gene data show CDR1 as MDHEN and CDR2 as SYDVKM. The CDR3 runs 15 residues. The CDR3 reads CASTLHAVSNQPQHF. The DNA of the CDR3 is TGTGCCAGCACCCTCCACGCAGTCAGCAATCAGCCCCAGCATTTT.

The V gene is TRBV15, the J gene TRBJ2-1, with D maybe TRBD1 (5 bases). Deletions cut 0 bases from V and 6 bases from J, with 21 bases between. This CDR3 is 18 amino acids long. Germline-derived CDR1 and CDR2 are LNHNV and YYDKDF (reference sequence). As DNA, the CDR3 is TGTGCCACCAGCAGAGATTTTCCCCCACAAGGTCAGGGCAATGAGCAGTTCTTC. As protein: CATSRDFPPQGQGNEQFF.

This sequence joins TRBV7-2 and TRBJ2-4, with 11 bases aligning to TRBD1. This CDR3 is built from 19 residues. The junction had 12 bases not matched to a gene; V was cut back by 1 base and J by 4 bases. From germline, CDR1 is SGHTA and CDR2 FQGNSA. Here the CDR3 reads CASSLDGAGTGGRKNIQYF. The DNA of the CDR3 is TGTGCCAGCAGCTTAGATGGGGCTGGGACAGGGGGTCGGAAAAACATTCAGTACTTC.

The chain has TRBV30 and TRBJ1-2; D gene uncertain. Germline lookup yields CDR1 GTSNPN and CDR2 SVGIG (reference sequence). This CDR3 has 14 amino acids. Between the trimmed V and J ends, which lost 5 bases and 8 bases, there was a span of 21 bases. CDR3 bases: TGTGCCTGGTCCTCAGGAGTCCTAAGAGAGGGCTACACCTTC. Its translation is CAWSSGVLREGYTF.

This chain connects TRBV7-2 to TRBJ2-5; 10 bases fit TRBD1. With the DNA end fitting TRBJ2-7 better, the J assignment may be wrong. The V gene's germline CDR1 is SGHTA and CDR2 FQGNSA. This CDR3 contains 16 residues. This chain's CDR3 is CASSLAGTGDRYEQYF. The CDR3 DNA sequence: TGTGCCAGCAGCTTAGCCGGGACAGGGGATCGGTACGAGCAGTACTTC.

The chain links TRBV11-3 to TRBJ2-2; a possible D gene is TRBD1 (6 bases). The CDR3 is 14 residues long. Germline CDR1 SGHNT, CDR2 YENEEA. Trimming pared 5 bases from V and 7 bases from J, leaving 14 bases between. CDR3 sequence: CASSQGGEVGELFF. The DNA for the CDR3 is TGTGCCAGCAGCCAAGGGGGTGAGGTCGGGGAGCTGTTTTTT.

The chain uses TRBV9 and TRBJ1-1; D is unresolved. The V gene lost 0 bases and the J gene lost 5 bases, with 5 bases spanning the gap. This CDR3 is 12 amino acids long. CDR1 is SGDLS, CDR2 YYNGEE, per germline. The DNA for the CDR3 is TGTGCCAGCAGCGTAGTAACGACTGAAGCTTTCTTT. Translating it yields CASSVVTTEAFF. The full variable domain, completed using reference TRBV9 and TRBJ1-1, is DSGVTQTPKHLITATGQRVTLRCSPRSGDLSVYWYQQSLDQGLQFLIQYYNGEERAKGNILERFSAQQFPDLHSELNLSSLELGDSALYFCASSVVTTEAFFGQGTRLTVV.

The J gene is TRBJ2-7, the V gene TRBV9, with D possibly being TRBD2 (5 bases). The CDR3 runs to 15 residues. V shed 3 bases and J shed 4 bases, with 17 bases lying between them. CDR1 and CDR2 from the germline V gene are SGDLS and YYNGEE. CDR3 protein: CASSAAGGGDYEQYF. The DNA of the CDR3 is TGTGCCAGCAGCGCGGCAGGAGGAGGAGATTACGAGCAGTACTTC. Full variable domain (outside the CDR3, taken from reference TRBV9 and TRBJ2-7): DSGVTQTPKHLITATGQRVTLRCSPRSGDLSVYWYQQSLDQGLQFLIQYYNGEERAKGNILERFSAQQFPDLHSELNLSSLELGDSALYFCASSAAGGGDYEQYFGPGTRLTVT.

The chain is built from TRBV18 and TRBJ1-1; D perhaps matches TRBD1 (6 bases). CDR1 KGHSH and CDR2 LQKENI come from the germline V gene. Trimming removed 5 bases at V and 1 base at J, with 11 bases between. The CDR3 is made up of 14 amino acids. CDR3 sequence reads: CASSTDRKNTEAFF. CDR3 in DNA: TGTGCCAGCTCAACCGACAGGAAGAACACTGAAGCTTTCTTT.

The CDR3: CASSLWAIRGGRNTGELFF. The CDR3 DNA reads as TGTGCCAGCAGTTTATGGGCTATTAGGGGCGGGAGGAACACCGGGGAGCTGTTTTTT. The rearrangement links TRBV27 to TRBJ2-2; 7 positions match TRBD2. Trimming took 1 base from V and 1 from J; bases not matched to a gene: 12. This CDR3 spans 19 amino acids. CDR1 is MNHEY and CDR2 is SMNVEV in the germline V gene (reference sequence).

This chain links TRBV7-9 with TRBJ1-1; weak D call: TRBD1 (5 bases). The V gene's germline CDR1 is SEHNR and CDR2 FQNEAQ (reference sequence). V shed 1 base and J shed 4 bases, with 13 bases lying between them. The CDR3 is 15 amino acids. CDR3 nucleotide sequence: TGTGCCAGCAGCTTAGGGAGCGTGGGGGGCACTGAAGCTTTCTTT. Translated: CASSLGSVGGTEAFF.

The chain combines TRBV5-1 with TRBJ2-2; 8 nucleotides align to TRBD1. The V gene end was trimmed by 3 bases and the J gene end by 2 bases; junction bases not matched to a gene: 3. This CDR3 spans 15 amino acids. CDR1 SGHRS and CDR2 YFSETQ come from the germline V gene. CDR3 coding DNA: TGCGCCAGCAGCTCGACAGGGGCCAACACCGGGGAGCTGTTTTTT. This gives the protein CASSSTGANTGELFF.

A single count supports this clone. The CDR3 bases are TGCAGCGTAAACAGGGGCACCGGGGAGCTGTTTTTT. This sequence encodes CSVNRGTGELFF. This sequence joins TRBV29-1 and TRBJ2-2; 7 positions agree with TRBD1. Germline V gives CDR1 SQVTM, CDR2 ANQGSEA. Trimming at V came to 6 bases and at J to 4 bases, leaving 2 bases not matched to a gene. This CDR3 is 12 amino acids long.